This T cell receptor (beta chain) was identified during a study of blood T cells in healthy people across ages. Each sample had at least 7 million PBMCs isolated. With regard to this clonotype: At one end, the junction sequence differs from germline, possibly due to a read error.

CDR1 SGHDN and CDR2 FVKESK come from the germline V gene. This CDR3 region has 14 residues. A second PCR, run for about 7 to 11 cycles, used a sample-barcoded 5' primer plus a J-beta primer mix. Each CDR3 protein gets one entry after TCRdb re-called the 5' RACE reads with MiXCR. This sample has more than 1,000,000 distinct CDR3 sequences, with 20% to 25% found just once. These data were likewise used in another study, on T cells of mothers and their children. In that study: Maternal samples each gave over 8 million TCR beta CDR3 reads, and child samples roughly 3 million each.

This TCR derives from a girl aged 2 to 10 in good health. The sequenced sample consisted of blood. The chain uses TRBV14 and TRBJ2-1; D possibly matches TRBD1 or TRBD2 (5 bases each). CDR3: CASSPTGTPTQQFF. In DNA, the CDR3 is TGTGCCAGCAGCCCTACCGGGACCCCTACTCAGCAATTCTTC.